This T cell receptor beta chain was documented in a study of blood T cell repertoires in COVID-19. At the level of the study: Recovery among Cohort 3 donors was established by two negative PCRs, clearance, or symptom resolution. Material from acute and convalescent COVID-19 was sourced from the United States, Italy and Spain.

As handled by the study authors: Amplification from reference gene primers served as the basis for estimated nucleated cell counts. Measured with immunoSEQ multiplex PCR; TCRdb has only the in-frame clones, and not every one. The V and J calls and the clone size are those of that table, but D and trimming were determined from the DNA. The profile shows some 180,000 clones, 79% of them singletons. The age range of participants was about 18 to 90 years, with residence in about two dozen US areas. Germline values: CDR1 KGHSH, CDR2 LQKENI. V trimming: 4 bases; J trimming: 4 bases; junction bases outside the gene matches: 7. The CDR3 is 15 amino acids.

The receptor comes from a woman aged 70-85 years in a cohort exposed to, infected with or recovered from COVID-19 (not recorded which). The V and J genes are TRBV18 and TRBJ2-3; 8 bases match TRBD1. The sequenced sample was PBMCs or T cells enriched from blood (not recorded which). CDR3 sequence (DNA): TGTGCCAGCTCACGACCGACAGGGGTCCCAGATACGCAGTATTTT. Encoded protein: CASSRPTGVPDTQYF.